The T cell receptor (beta chain) described here comes from a study of T cell changes during pregnancy in multiple sclerosis. Details on this clone: A read error may produce the germline difference seen at one junction end.

CDR1 is SSHAT, CDR2 FNYEAQ, per germline (reference sequence). The CDR3 runs 13 residues. TCRdb keeps only in-frame clones here, not all; method: immunoSEQ multiplex PCR. The sample holds tens of thousands of clones, 85% to 95% seen once. The chain has TRBV7-7 and TRBJ2-5; D not certain. This clonotype was sampled from a female donor with multiple sclerosis, enrolled in a pregnancy study. Here the sequenced sample was CD4+ T cells from peripheral blood mononuclear cells, taken in the third trimester of pregnancy. The CDR3 is CASSRRIGETQYF. Written as DNA, the CDR3 is TGTGCTAGCAGCCGGCGGATTGGAGAGACCCAGTACTTC.